The next 25 T cell receptor beta chains were all read from a single sample in a study of blood T cell repertoires in COVID-19. Libraries were prepared by immunoSEQ multiplex PCR; TCRdb keeps only in-frame clonotypes and omits some of them. Of 250,000 or so clones detected, approximately 90% appear once; the ten largest clones hold about 9.3%. Sequencing was carried out using PBMCs or T cells enriched from blood (not recorded which). The receptors derive from a middle-aged man who had recovered from COVID-19.

The CDR3 DNA reads as TGCAGTGCTAGAGATATAGACGAGCAGTACTTC. This codes for CSARDIDEQYF. The chain recombines TRBV20-1 with TRBJ2-7; D remains ambiguous. In germline, CDR1 is DFQATT, CDR2 SNEGSKA (reference sequence). This CDR3 contains 11 residues. The V end was cut by 0 bases, the J end by 5 bases, with 5 bases between.

This clone was seen a handful of times. The chain uses TRBV3-1 (or the pseudogene TRBV3-2) and TRBJ1-3; no reliable D call. Trimming removed 4 bases from V and 4 bases from J, with 11 bases in between. Germline V CDR1 and CDR2: LGHDT, YNNKEL (reference sequence). The CDR3 totals 14 residues. The CDR3: CASSRLGDGNTIYF. Here the CDR3 DNA reads TGTGCCAGCAGCCGGCTAGGAGACGGAAACACCATATATTTT.

The rearrangement joins TRBV6-2 or TRBV6-3 to TRBJ2-2; 14 bases match TRBD2. V trimming: 4 bases; J trimming: 7 bases; junction bases outside the gene matches: 14. Germline loops: CDR1 MNHEY, CDR2 SVGEGT. The length of the CDR3 is 19 residues. The CDR3 reads CASSSPVTSGRAAGGELFF. CDR3 in DNA: TGTGCCAGCAGTTCGCCCGTGACTAGCGGGAGGGCCGCGGGCGGGGAGCTGTTTTTT.

V and J are TRBV6-5 and TRBJ2-1, with D unresolved. The CDR3 has 15 residues. Germline V CDR1 and CDR2: MNHEY, SVGAGI. Between the trimmed V and J ends, which lost 6 bases and 0 bases, there was a span of 12 bases. The CDR3 loop is CASRVHRSSYNEQFF. CDR3 in DNA: TGTGCCAGCAGAGTACACCGGAGCTCCTACAATGAGCAGTTCTTC.

The CDR3 loop reads CASSLRGGDVGSYEQYF. CDR3 DNA: TGTGCCAGCAGCTTACGGGGCGGGGATGTGGGGTCCTACGAGCAGTACTTC. The chain couples TRBV7-9 to TRBJ2-7; maybe TRBD2 (6 bases). CDR3 size: 17 residues. Trimming cost V 2 bases and J 1 base, with 18 bases left between them. Germline loops: CDR1 SEHNR, CDR2 FQNEAQ (reference sequence).

The chain carries TRBV5-4 and TRBJ2-1; 7 bases agree with TRBD1. V shed 3 bases and J 0 bases; nucleotides not matched to a gene: 3. Germline-derived CDR1 and CDR2 are SGHNT and YYREEE (reference sequence). The CDR3 runs 15 residues. The CDR3 DNA follows: TGTGCCAGCAGCTCCTCAGGGGGCTCCTACAATGAGCAGTTCTTC. This gives the protein CASSSSGGSYNEQFF.

This clone was found once. The V gene is TRBV11-3, the J gene TRBJ2-1, with 7 bases identical to TRBD1. The trim removed 5 bases at V and 8 bases at J, leaving 12 bases unmatched. Germline loops: CDR1 SGHNT, CDR2 YENEEA. The CDR3 totals 15 residues. The CDR3 DNA sequence: TGTGCCAGCAGCCCCGGACAGGCGAATGGCGATGAGCAGTTCTTC. It translates to CASSPGQANGDEQFF.

The gene calls are TRBV25-1 and TRBJ1-1; the D gene is possibly TRBD1 (5 bases). The CDR3 spans 14 residues. Germline lookup yields CDR1 MGHDK and CDR2 SYGVNS. Trimming removed 0 bases at V and 1 base at J, with 6 bases between. CDR3 sequence reads: CASSEYDRNTEAFF. CDR3 coding DNA: TGTGCCAGCAGTGAATATGACAGGAACACTGAAGCTTTCTTT. Based on the CDR3 plus reference TRBV25-1 and TRBJ1-1, the full variable domain is EADIYQTPRYLVIGTGKKITLECSQTMGHDKMYWYQQDPGMELHLIHYSYGVNSTEKGDLSSESTVSRIRTEHFPLTLESARPSHTSQYLCASSEYDRNTEAFFGQGTRLTVV.

V is TRBV5-6 and J is TRBJ2-6; TRBD1 is a possible D gene (6 bases). Per germline, CDR1 SGHDT and CDR2 YYEEEE. Trimming removed 1 base from V and 4 bases from J, with 18 bases in between. CDR3 size: 18 residues. CDR3 sequence: CASSLRRVGAPGANVLTF. The CDR3 DNA sequence: TGTGCCAGCAGCTTGCGGAGAGTGGGGGCCCCCGGGGCCAACGTCCTGACTTTC. Together with reference TRBV5-6 and TRBJ2-6, the CDR3 gives the full variable domain: DAGVTQSPTHLIKTRGQQVTLRCSPKSGHDTVSWYQQALGQGPQFIFQYYEEEERQRGNFPDRFSGHQFPNYSSELNVNALLLGDSALYLCASSLRRVGAPGANVLTFGAGSRLTVL.

V gene TRBV7-9 combines with J gene TRBJ2-7; tentative D call: TRBD2 (6 bases). In germline, CDR1 is SEHNR, CDR2 FQNEAQ (reference sequence). The CDR3 contains 12 residues. Trimming pared 4 bases from V and 4 bases from J, leaving 8 bases between. The CDR3: CASSWGLYEQYF. CDR3 DNA sequence: TGTGCCAGCAGCTGGGGACTGTACGAGCAGTACTTC.

The chain has TRBV28 and TRBJ2-3; D is possibly TRBD1 (6 bases). The germline V gene encodes CDR1 MDHEN and CDR2 SYDVKM. The CDR3 consists of 16 residues. V lost 5 bases, J lost 4 bases, and 19 bases lay in between. CDR3 in DNA: TGTGCCAGCAGTGATAGGGGGATTTTCCAATCAGATACGCAGTATTTT. It encodes CASSDRGIFQSDTQYF.

The genes are TRBV29-1 and TRBJ2-6, with 9 bases matching TRBD1. Unmatched junction bases numbered 8, after V lost 7 bases and J lost 4 bases. Germline V gene sequence: CDR1 SQVTM, CDR2 ANQGSEA. The CDR3 has 15 residues. In DNA form, the CDR3 reads TGCAGCGCCCGTACAGGGGGCTCCGGGGCCAACGTCCTGACTTTC. Translated: CSARTGGSGANVLTF.

The chain employs TRBV5-8 and TRBJ2-5, with a possible D match to TRBD1 (6 bases). Germline V lookup: CDR1 SGHTS, CDR2 YDEGEE. This CDR3 is built from 16 residues. V lost 5 bases, J lost 2 bases, and 19 bases lay in between. As DNA, the CDR3 is TGTGCCAGCAGACGAAAGGGGGTTGAATCTCAAGAGACCCAGTACTTC. It translates to CASRRKGVESQETQYF.

This clone was counted only a few times. The chain couples TRBV7-9 to TRBJ1-6; the D gene is possibly TRBD1 (5 bases). Trimming took off 1 base at V and 13 bases at J, with 11 bases between the two ends. The V gene's germline CDR1 is SEHNR and CDR2 FQNEAQ (reference sequence). The length of the CDR3 is 13 residues. CDR3 protein: CASSLVRAGPLHF. CDR3 DNA: TGTGCCAGCAGCTTAGTTCGTGCAGGGCCCCTCCACTTT.

This clone was observed a handful of times. The chain recombines TRBV28 with TRBJ2-3; the D gene is possibly TRBD1 (6 bases). The CDR3 runs 15 residues. Germline CDR1 and CDR2: MDHEN and SYDVKM. V lost 5 bases and J lost 3, with 15 bases in between. The CDR3 bases are TGTGCCAGCAGTCCAGGGGTCCAGATAACAGATACGCAGTATTTT. It codes for CASSPGVQITDTQYF.

V is TRBV19 and J is TRBJ2-1; the match to TRBD2 covers 16 bases. The V gene end was trimmed by 4 bases and the J gene end by 3 bases; junction bases not matched to a gene: 9. This CDR3 contains 19 residues. Germline V gene data show CDR1 as LNHDA and CDR2 as SQIVND (reference sequence). The CDR3 sequence: CASSSPGLAGGMIYNEQFF. The CDR3 DNA reads TGTGCCAGTAGTAGCCCGGGACTAGCGGGGGGGATGATCTACAATGAGCAGTTCTTC.

This chain connects TRBV29-1 to TRBJ2-1; TRBD2 matches 8 bases. The junction had 7 bases not matched to a gene; V was cut back by 5 bases and J by 1 base. The CDR3 runs 15 residues. The germline V gene has CDR1 SQVTM and CDR2 ANQGSEA. The CDR3, as DNA: TGCAGCGTTCAGAGCGGGAGAGAGTCCTACAATGAGCAGTTCTTC. This encodes CSVQSGRESYNEQFF.

V gene TRBV5-1 combines with J gene TRBJ2-5; the D is unclear. CDR1 is SGHRS and CDR2 is YFSETQ in the germline V gene. The CDR3 covers 13 residues. V shed 4 bases and J shed 1 base, with 8 bases lying between them. The CDR3 reads CASSPGVQETQYF. The CDR3 DNA reads as TGCGCCAGCAGCCCGGGTGTCCAAGAGACCCAGTACTTC.

The J gene is TRBJ1-6, the V gene TRBV14; D remains unclear. V was cut by 2 bases and J by 0 bases, with 11 bases left in between. There are 17 residues in the CDR3. The V gene's germline CDR1 is SGHDN and CDR2 FVKESK. This chain's CDR3 is CASSQRSYLSYNSPLHF. DNA of the CDR3: TGTGCCAGCAGCCAACGCAGTTACCTCTCCTATAATTCACCCCTCCACTTT.

V usage is TRBV6-2 or TRBV6-3 and J usage is TRBJ2-5; D is ambiguous. With 2 bases removed from V and 1 base from J, the gap between germline ends came to 5 bases. This CDR3 has 13 residues. CDR1 MNHEY and CDR2 SVGEGT come from the germline V gene. CDR3 residues: CASSYGLQETQYF. CDR3 nucleotides: TGTGCCAGCAGTTACGGCCTCCAAGAGACCCAGTACTTC.

The rearrangement uses TRBV4-1 and TRBJ2-7; 9 bases map to TRBD2. V dropped 3 bases and J dropped 0; count of bases not matched to a gene: 15. Germline V CDR1 and CDR2: MGHRA, YSYEKL. This CDR3 region has 19 residues. The CDR3 region is CASSQTGTSLYWSSYEQYF. The CDR3 nucleotides read TGCGCCAGCAGCCAGACCGGGACTAGCCTATATTGGAGCTCCTACGAGCAGTACTTC.

The chain links TRBV5-6 to TRBJ2-5; D is uncertain. Germline CDR1 reads SGHDT; CDR2 reads YYEEEE. This CDR3 spans 14 amino acids. V lost 1 base and J lost 1, with 8 bases in between. CDR3 coding DNA: TGTGCCAGCAGCTTGTTACAGCCCCAAGAGACCCAGTACTTC. It translates to CASSLLQPQETQYF.

The rearrangement uses TRBV5-8 and TRBJ2-1; a weak D match, TRBD2 (6 bases). Between the trimmed V and J ends, which lost 10 bases and 6 bases, there was a span of 20 bases. The germline V gene encodes CDR1 SGHTS and CDR2 YDEGEE. The CDR3 contains 14 residues. As DNA, the CDR3 is TGTGCCGGGGTATATTGGGGGGAAGGCAATGAGCAGTTCTTC. This sequence encodes CAGVYWGEGNEQFF.

The V call is TRBV28, the J call TRBJ2-5; 9 nucleotides align to TRBD2. Germline V gives CDR1 MDHEN, CDR2 SYDVKM. CDR3 size: 16 residues. Losses at the gene ends were 7 bases for V and 0 bases for J; bases not matched to a gene: 9. The CDR3 nucleotides read TGTGCCAGCATCAAAAAAGCGGGAGGTTACCAAGAGACCCAGTACTTC. Its translation is CASIKKAGGYQETQYF.

The chain combines TRBV18 with TRBJ2-1, with 8 bases identical to TRBD1. CDR1 and CDR2 (germline): KGHSH, LQKENI. With 3 bases clipped from V and 1 base from J, the junction kept 2 bases outside the gene matches. The CDR3 extends over 15 amino acids. This CDR3 is CASSPRQGSYNEQFF. Here the CDR3 DNA reads TGTGCCAGCTCACCTCGACAGGGGTCCTACAATGAGCAGTTCTTC.